What follows are 28 T cell receptor beta chains derived from one specimen sequenced in a study of relationships among human T cell subsets. From the CD45RA-negative fraction, anti-CD45RO beads picked out CD45RA-RO+ memory T cells. The T cell receptor alpha and beta CDR3 regions were amplified from mRNA by semiquantitative ARM-PCR. Exponential amplification used communal superprimers after tagged nested gene-specific primers in ARM-PCR. TCRdb ran MiXCR on the multiplex PCR reads and lists one entry per CDR3 protein. The sample holds thousands of distinct CDR3 sequences, around 52% seen once. Sequences were obtained from memory T cells sorted from blood. The source is a man aged 40-49 years in good health.

This clonotype was seen a few times. V and J are TRBV14 and TRBJ1-1, with D unclear. CDR3 length equals 16 residues. The V end was cut by 1 base, the J end by 0 bases, with 12 bases between. Germline-derived CDR1 and CDR2 are SGHDN and FVKESK. This CDR3 is CASSQATEALNTEAFF. DNA for the CDR3: TGTGCCAGCAGCCAAGCGACGGAGGCCTTGAACACTGAAGCTTTCTTT.

The chain carries TRBV3-1 and TRBJ2-5, with D unresolved. The length of the CDR3 is 13 residues. Trimming left V 1 base short and J 2 bases short, with 5 bases between. Germline CDR1 is LGHDT and CDR2 is YNNKEL (reference sequence). CDR3 amino acids: CASSQVGQETQYF. CDR3 nucleotide sequence: TGTGCCAGCAGCCAAGTGGGACAAGAGACCCAGTACTTC.

J is TRBJ1-2 and V is TRBV7-3; tentatively, D is TRBD1 (6 bases). Germline V gene lookup returns CDR1 SGHTA and CDR2 FQGTGA. Between the trimmed V and J ends, which lost 6 bases and 6 bases, there was a span of 17 bases. The CDR3 extends over 14 amino acids. This CDR3 reads CASSSGVAGDGYTF. The CDR3 DNA follows: TGTGCCAGCAGTTCAGGGGTGGCCGGGGATGGCTACACCTTC.

This sequence joins TRBV20-1 and TRBJ2-1; perhaps D is TRBD1 or TRBD2 (5 bases each). This CDR3 region has 13 residues. The germline V and J ends were trimmed by 4 bases and 3 bases, with 10 bases remaining between them. The germline V gene has CDR1 DFQATT and CDR2 SNEGSKA (reference sequence). Written as DNA, the CDR3 is TGCAGTGCTACCAGGGACCACTACAATGAGCAGTTCTTC. Amino acid sequence: CSATRDHYNEQFF.

V usage is TRBV6-1 and J usage is TRBJ2-1, with 7 positions matching TRBD2. Losses at the gene ends were 2 bases for V and 0 bases for J; bases not matched to a gene: 1. Looked up from germline, CDR1 is MNHNS and CDR2 is SASEGT. This CDR3 has 15 residues. CDR3 protein: CASSEIAGSYNEQFF. The CDR3, as DNA: TGTGCCAGCAGTGAAATAGCGGGCTCCTACAATGAGCAGTTCTTC.

The CDR3 DNA reads TGCAGCGGAAAGGAGGGCACAGATACGCAGTATTTT. It codes for CSGKEGTDTQYF. The chain couples TRBV29-1 to TRBJ2-3, with D possibly matching TRBD2 (5 bases). The V and J ends lost 7 bases and 1 base respectively, with 9 bases between them. This CDR3 is built from 12 residues. CDR1 and CDR2 (germline): SQVTM, ANQGSEA.

The chain links TRBV28 to TRBJ1-1; 7 bases are shared with TRBD1. Germline CDR1 is MDHEN and CDR2 is SYDVKM. The CDR3 sequence is 15 residues long. V shed 0 bases, J shed 0 bases, and the junction held 1 base outside the gene matches. In DNA, the CDR3 is TGTGCCAGCAGTTTATGGGACAGGCTGAACACTGAAGCTTTCTTT. This gives the protein CASSLWDRLNTEAFF.

The chain employs TRBV10-3 and TRBJ1-4; D possibly corresponds to TRBD1 (6 bases). CDR1 is ENHRY, CDR2 SYGVKD, per germline. V lost 6 bases and J lost 0, with 11 bases in between. The CDR3 is 15 amino acids. The CDR3 sequence: CAISPDRATNEKLFF. CDR3 DNA: TGTGCCATCAGCCCGGACAGAGCAACTAATGAAAAACTGTTTTTT.

The chain recombines TRBV28 with TRBJ2-7, with D tentatively TRBD1 (6 bases). The germline CDR1 and CDR2 sequences are MDHEN and SYDVKM. Trimming pared 8 bases from V and 3 bases from J, leaving 20 bases between. The CDR3 loop spans 15 amino acids. CDR3: CASGENRVLRYEQYF. The CDR3 region has the DNA TGTGCCAGCGGAGAGAACAGGGTGCTTCGCTACGAGCAGTACTTC.

The chain recombines TRBV29-1 with TRBJ1-1; D not resolved. CDR3 length: 13 amino acids. Germline lookup yields CDR1 SQVTM and CDR2 ANQGSEA. Trimming cost V 6 bases and J 1 base, with 12 bases left between them. CDR3 bases: TGCAGCGTCAACCCCGGCACGAACACTGAAGCTTTCTTT. It is translated as CSVNPGTNTEAFF.

By proportion, this clonotype is medium-sized. This chain links TRBV29-1 with TRBJ2-7, with 10 nucleotides matching TRBD1. The CDR3 has 13 amino acids. J lost 0 bases, V lost 6 bases, and 2 bases had no gene match. CDR1 is SQVTM, CDR2 ANQGSEA, per germline. In nucleotides, the CDR3 is TGCAGCGTCAGGACAGGGGGCTCCTACGAGCAGTACTTC. Residues: CSVRTGGSYEQYF.

The chain has TRBV4-1 and TRBJ2-1, with a weak D call TRBD2 (6 bases). CDR3 length equals 15 residues. Looked up from germline, CDR1 is MGHRA and CDR2 is YSYEKL. Trimming removed 1 base at V and 4 bases at J, with 11 bases between. Here the CDR3 reads CASSQGGESYNEQFF. CDR3 DNA sequence: TGCGCCAGCAGCCAAGGGGGGGAGTCTTACAATGAGCAGTTCTTC.

V gene TRBV7-9 combines with J gene TRBJ2-7, with D perhaps matching TRBD1 (6 bases). V was shortened by 1 base and J by 2 bases, with 18 bases between the two germline ends. The CDR3 spans 17 residues. Germline lookup yields CDR1 SEHNR and CDR2 FQNEAQ (reference sequence). The CDR3: CASSLGAGGQSTYEQYF. The DNA of the CDR3 is TGTGCCAGCAGCTTAGGGGCCGGTGGACAGTCAACCTACGAGCAGTACTTC.

The V gene is TRBV7-2, the J gene TRBJ2-3; D unclear. Germline lookup yields CDR1 SGHTA and CDR2 FQGNSA. The CDR3 has 13 residues. Trimming took 5 bases from V and 6 from J, leaving 12 bases between them. The CDR3 is CASSPGPGDTQYF. The DNA of the CDR3 is TGTGCCAGCAGCCCAGGCCCCGGGGATACGCAGTATTTT.

Concerning this clonotype itself: An end of the junction does not agree with germline; a read error may underlie this. This chain links TRBV29-1 with TRBJ2-2; D is possibly TRBD2 (5 bases). Germline V gives CDR1 SQVTM, CDR2 ANQGSEA. The CDR3 spans 12 residues. The CDR3 region is CSVGRNTGELSF. CDR3 nucleotides: TGCAGCGTTGGGCGGAACACCGGGGAGCTGTCTTTT.

The chain has TRBV27 and TRBJ2-3; no reliable D call. CDR3 length equals 16 residues. Trimming left V 5 bases short and J 3 bases short, with 18 bases between. Germline V CDR1 and CDR2: MNHEY, SMNVEV (reference sequence). The CDR3 DNA sequence: TGTGCCAGCAGTACAAACCGTCTAGTCACGACAGATACGCAGTATTTT. It codes for CASSTNRLVTTDTQYF.

In DNA, the CDR3 is TGTGCCATCAGCCCCGGGACAGGGGACACTGAAGCTTTCTTT. Translating gives CAISPGTGDTEAFF. This sequence joins TRBV10-3 and TRBJ1-1; 10 bases line up with TRBD1. Germline assignment: CDR1 ENHRY and CDR2 SYGVKD. V was pared by 6 bases and J by 3 bases, with 4 bases of the junction left unmatched. The CDR3 loop spans 14 amino acids.

V gene TRBV11-2 combines with J gene TRBJ2-2; D gene ambiguous. The germline V gene has CDR1 SGHAT and CDR2 FQNNGV. The CDR3 contains 13 residues. The V gene lost 1 base and the J gene lost 9 bases, with 9 bases spanning the gap. CDR3 bases: TGTGCCAGCAGCTTAGGTTCTCCGAGGGAGCTGTTTTTT. Translated, it gives CASSLGSPRELFF.

The gene calls are TRBV20-1 and TRBJ2-3; D remains ambiguous. This CDR3 contains 13 residues. The V gene lost 5 bases and the J gene lost 4 bases, with 13 bases spanning the gap. Looked up from germline, CDR1 is DFQATT and CDR2 is SNEGSKA (reference sequence). CDR3 protein: CSAEVEAADTQYF. The CDR3 region has the DNA TGCAGTGCTGAAGTTGAGGCCGCAGATACGCAGTATTTT.

The chain recombines TRBV29-1 with TRBJ2-4; 8 bases line up with TRBD2. The CDR3 totals 13 residues. CDR1 is SQVTM and CDR2 is ANQGSEA in the germline V gene. V lost 3 bases, J lost 6 bases, and 4 bases stayed unmatched. The CDR3 DNA follows: TGCAGCGTTGAGGGGACTAGGAGAAACATTCAGTACTTC. Protein sequence: CSVEGTRRNIQYF.

About this clonotype: One end of the junction is discordant with germline, which a read error may explain. This chain links TRBV12-3 or TRBV12-4 with TRBJ1-3; D call uncertain. The CDR3 has 15 residues. Here the CDR3 DNA reads TGTGCCAGCAGTTTACAGACTCTCTCTGGAAACACCATGTATTTT. Protein sequence: CASSLQTLSGNTMYF.

J is TRBJ1-1 and V is TRBV6-1; D is unclear. Germline values: CDR1 MNHNS, CDR2 SASEGT. V was clipped by 8 bases and J by 4 bases, with 17 bases between them. The CDR3 totals 14 residues. This chain's CDR3 is CASPRDWARTEAFF. For the CDR3, the DNA is TGTGCCAGCCCCCGGGATTGGGCGCGCACTGAAGCTTTCTTT.

The table lists this clonotype with a few counts. CDR3 region: CASSARTSGRYNEQFF. The DNA for the CDR3 is TGCGCCAGCAGTGCTCGGACTAGCGGGAGGTACAATGAGCAGTTCTTC. V is TRBV10-2 and J is TRBJ2-1; 14 nucleotides match TRBD2. Trimming removed 4 bases from V and 4 bases from J; junction bases left unmatched: 3. Germline lookup yields CDR1 WSHSY and CDR2 SAAADI. There are 16 residues in the CDR3.

The chain couples TRBV12-3 or TRBV12-4 to TRBJ1-2; 7 bases line up with TRBD1. The CDR3 sequence is 14 residues long. The V segment lost 6 bases and the J segment 6 bases; nucleotides outside the gene matches: 10. The CDR3: CASRPTGRGHGYTF. The CDR3 coding sequence is TGTGCCAGCAGACCGACAGGGAGAGGACATGGCTACACCTTC.

This rearrangement joins TRBV12-3 or TRBV12-4 to TRBJ2-5; D perhaps matches TRBD2 (5 bases). The length of the CDR3 is 13 residues. V gave up 8 bases and J gave up 2 bases, with 12 bases separating them. The CDR3 is CASRVTGQETQYF. CDR3 coding DNA: TGTGCCAGCCGGGTAACGGGGCAAGAGACCCAGTACTTC.

This clonotype was counted once. One junction end disagrees with the germline gene, perhaps due to a read error. This chain links TRBV7-7 with TRBJ2-5, with 10 bases aligning to TRBD2. Germline CDR1 and CDR2: SSHAT and FNYEAQ (reference sequence). CDR3 length: 13 amino acids. CDR3 nucleotide sequence: TGTGCTAGCAAAGCGGGGGGGCAAGAGACCCAGTACTTC. Its translation is CASKAGGQETQYF. The entire variable domain, with the rest obtained from reference TRBV7-7 and TRBJ2-5, is as follows: GAGVSQSPRYKVTKRGQDVTLRCDPISSHATLYWYQQALGQGPEFLTYFNYEAQPDKSGLPSDRFSAERPEGSISTLTIQRTEQRDSAMYRCASKAGGQETQYFGPGTRLLVL.

This clonotype was found a few times. This chain links TRBV20-1 with TRBJ2-3, with TRBD2 as a possible D gene (5 bases). CDR3 size: 13 residues. The germline gives CDR1 DFQATT, CDR2 SNEGSKA (reference sequence). Deletions cut 2 bases from V and 1 base from J, with 7 bases between. CDR3 in amino acids: CSARMRGTDTQYF. The CDR3 DNA follows: TGCAGTGCTAGAATGCGGGGCACAGATACGCAGTATTTT.

The rearrangement joins TRBV11-2 to TRBJ2-1; the D is unclear. Between the trimmed V and J ends, which lost 1 base and 0 bases, there was a span of 7 bases. The V gene's germline CDR1 is SGHAT and CDR2 FQNNGV. The CDR3 is made up of 15 amino acids. CDR3 protein: CASSLAPYSYNEQFF. CDR3 in DNA: TGTGCCAGCAGCTTAGCGCCGTACTCCTACAATGAGCAGTTCTTC. Full variable domain (missing parts from reference TRBV11-2 and TRBJ2-1): EAGVAQSPRYKIIEKRQSVAFWCNPISGHATLYWYQQILGQGPKLLIQFQNNGVVDDSQLPKDRFSAERLKGVDSTLKIQPAKLEDSAVYLCASSLAPYSYNEQFFGPGTRLTVL.